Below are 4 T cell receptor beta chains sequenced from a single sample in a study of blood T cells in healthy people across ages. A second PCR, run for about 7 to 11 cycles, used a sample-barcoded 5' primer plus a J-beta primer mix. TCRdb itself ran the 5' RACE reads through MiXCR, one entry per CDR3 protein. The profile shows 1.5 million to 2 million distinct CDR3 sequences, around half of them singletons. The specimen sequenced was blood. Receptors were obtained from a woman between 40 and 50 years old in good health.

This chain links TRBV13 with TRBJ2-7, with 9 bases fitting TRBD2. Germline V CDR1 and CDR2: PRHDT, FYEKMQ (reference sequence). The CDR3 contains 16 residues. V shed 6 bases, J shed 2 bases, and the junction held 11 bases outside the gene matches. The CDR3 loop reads CASRLRTSETTYEQYF. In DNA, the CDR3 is TGTGCCAGCAGGTTAAGGACTAGCGAAACTACCTACGAGCAGTACTTC. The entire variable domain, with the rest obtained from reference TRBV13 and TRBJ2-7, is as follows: AAGVIQSPRHLIKEKRETATLKCYPIPRHDTVYWYQQGPGQDPQFLISFYEKMQSDKGSIPDRFSAQQFSDYHSELNMSSLELGDSALYFCASRLRTSETTYEQYFGPGTRLTVT.

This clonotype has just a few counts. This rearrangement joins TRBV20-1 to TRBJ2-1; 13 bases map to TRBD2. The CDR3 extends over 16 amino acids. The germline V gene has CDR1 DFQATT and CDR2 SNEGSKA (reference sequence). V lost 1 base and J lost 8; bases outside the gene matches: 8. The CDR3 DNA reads TGCAGTGCTAGAGTCCTAACTAGCGGGGGGGCCGATGAGCAGTTCTTC. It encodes CSARVLTSGGADEQFF.

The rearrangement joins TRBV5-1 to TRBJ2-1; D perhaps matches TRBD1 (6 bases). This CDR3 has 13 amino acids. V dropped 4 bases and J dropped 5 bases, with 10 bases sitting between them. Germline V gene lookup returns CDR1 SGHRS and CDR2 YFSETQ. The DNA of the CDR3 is TGCGCCAGCAGCCAAGGGGGTAACAATGAGCAGTTCTTC. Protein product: CASSQGGNNEQFF.

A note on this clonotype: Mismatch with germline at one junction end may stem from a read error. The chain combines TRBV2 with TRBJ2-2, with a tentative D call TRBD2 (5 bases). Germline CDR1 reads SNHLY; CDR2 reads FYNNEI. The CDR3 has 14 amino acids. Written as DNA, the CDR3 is TGTGCCAGCAGGGAAGGGAGTGGGACCGGGGAGCTGTTTTTT. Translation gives CASREGSGTGELFF.